This T cell receptor beta chain was observed in a study of blood T cell repertoires in COVID-19. Overall study: Samples came from the United States, Italy and Spain, spanning acute and convalescent COVID-19. PBMCs, B-cell-depleted T cells, or T cells provided the cDNA or gDNA that made up the material.

CDR3 size: 16 residues. Authors' processing steps: Reference gene primer amplification in the assay estimated nucleated cell counts. Measured with immunoSEQ multiplex PCR; TCRdb has only the in-frame clones, and not every one. Clone size and the V and J calls come from that table; the DNA yielded D and trimming. The table lists some 210,000 clones, approximately 85% of them singletons. The specimen was peripheral blood. The sequence came from a woman between 50 and 59 years old with active or convalescent COVID-19. The J gene is TRBJ2-5, the V gene TRBV21-1; the table's TRBD1 call for D was not verified on the DNA. TRBV21-1 is given as a pseudogene. Written as DNA, the CDR3 is TGTGCCAGCAGCGCTAAACTTGGGACAGGTCTGGAGACCCAGTACTTC. It specifies CASSAKLGTGLETQYF.